This T cell receptor (beta chain) was obtained from a study of shared clonotypes between healthy human individuals. Sequencing used immunoSEQ multiplex PCR; TCRdb keeps in-frame clones, though not all of them. The table includes nearly 500,000 clones, 76% detected once. There are 16 residues in the CDR3. The V segment lost 1 base and the J segment 5 bases; nucleotides outside the gene matches: 10. The germline gives CDR1 MNHEY, CDR2 SMNVEV (reference sequence). V and J are TRBV27 and TRBJ2-5, with 7 bases aligning to TRBD1. This clonotype originated in a woman aged 40 to 50 in good health. Some clones in this sample may be carry-over from other donors' samples. The sample comprised PBMCs. CDR3 loop: CASSLLGTGQWETQYF. The CDR3 DNA is TGTGCCAGCAGTTTATTAGGGACGGGACAGTGGGAGACCCAGTACTTC.